This note documents a single T cell receptor (beta chain) sequence. CDR1 SGHTA and CDR2 FQGNSA come from the germline V gene. Trimming shortened V by 5 bases and J by 6 bases, and 14 bases separated the two germline ends. The CDR3 has 15 amino acids. The sample is drawn from a study of blood T cell repertoires in COVID-19. Study-wide context: T cells, B-cell-depleted T cells, or PBMCs supplied cDNA or gDNA.

Assay: immunoSEQ multiplex PCR; the TCRdb copy retains only in-frame clones and omits some. Of about 190,000 clones in the sample, about 88% were seen once. V is TRBV7-2 and J is TRBJ1-6; D gene uncertain. The TCR sequence derives from a woman in her thirties or forties in a cohort exposed to, infected with or recovered from COVID-19 (not recorded which). What was sequenced was PBMCs or T cells enriched from blood (not recorded which). The CDR3 sequence is CASSTSGNSNSPLHF. The CDR3 DNA sequence: TGTGCCAGCAGCACCTCCGGTAACAGTAATTCACCCCTCCACTTT.